This TCR beta chain originates from a study of T cells after yellow fever vaccination. The CDR3 extends over 13 amino acids. CDR1 is LGHNT and CDR2 is FRNRAP in the germline V gene. V dropped 2 bases and J dropped 2; count of bases not matched to a gene: 0. Each CDR3 protein gets one entry after TCRdb re-called the 5' RACE reads with MiXCR. The sample has hundreds of thousands of distinct CDR3 sequences, 4.1% seen once; the top ten hold roughly 25%. This clonotype was detected ten times or more. The rearrangement links TRBV12-5 to TRBJ2-7; TRBD2 agrees at 7 bases. The sequencing used PBMCs, collected 5 days after the yellow fever booster vaccination. This receptor was identified in a young man who received the YFV17D yellow fever vaccine. CDR3 sequence reads: CASGLREAYEQYF. As DNA, the CDR3 is TGTGCTAGTGGTTTGCGGGAGGCCTACGAGCAGTACTTC.